Given below is one T cell receptor beta chain in context. The CDR3 totals 13 residues. Trimming took off 7 bases at V and 2 bases at J, with 10 bases between the two ends. Germline values: CDR1 LNHDA, CDR2 SQIVND (reference sequence). This specimen comes from a study of T cell changes during pregnancy in multiple sclerosis. Only in-frame clones appear in the TCRdb table, and some are missing; sequencing was by immunoSEQ multiplex PCR. The sample has 50,000 or so clones, roughly 92% seen once; the top ten hold approximately 0.35%. This receptor was identified in a female donor with multiple sclerosis, enrolled in a pregnancy study. This chain links TRBV19 with TRBJ2-3, with a possible D match to TRBD1 (6 bases). The source was CD4+ T cells from peripheral blood mononuclear cells, collected before pregnancy. The DNA for the CDR3 is TGTGCCAGTAAGACAGGAGACACAGATACGCAGTATTTT. The encoded protein is CASKTGDTDTQYF.